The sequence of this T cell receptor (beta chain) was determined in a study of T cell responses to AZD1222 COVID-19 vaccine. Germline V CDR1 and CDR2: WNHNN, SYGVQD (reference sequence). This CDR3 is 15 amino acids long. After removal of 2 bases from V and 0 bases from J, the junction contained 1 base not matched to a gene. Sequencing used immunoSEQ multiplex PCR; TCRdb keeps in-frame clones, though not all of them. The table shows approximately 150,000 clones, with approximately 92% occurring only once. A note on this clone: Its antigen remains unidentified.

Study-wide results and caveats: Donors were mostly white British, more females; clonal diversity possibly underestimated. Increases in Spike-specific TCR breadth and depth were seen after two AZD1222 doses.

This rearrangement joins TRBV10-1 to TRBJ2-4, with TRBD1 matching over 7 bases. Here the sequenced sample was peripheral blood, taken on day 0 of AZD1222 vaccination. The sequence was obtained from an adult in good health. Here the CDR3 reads CASSEGTVAKNIQYF. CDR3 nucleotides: TGCGCCAGCAGTGAGGGGACAGTAGCCAAAAACATTCAGTACTTC.